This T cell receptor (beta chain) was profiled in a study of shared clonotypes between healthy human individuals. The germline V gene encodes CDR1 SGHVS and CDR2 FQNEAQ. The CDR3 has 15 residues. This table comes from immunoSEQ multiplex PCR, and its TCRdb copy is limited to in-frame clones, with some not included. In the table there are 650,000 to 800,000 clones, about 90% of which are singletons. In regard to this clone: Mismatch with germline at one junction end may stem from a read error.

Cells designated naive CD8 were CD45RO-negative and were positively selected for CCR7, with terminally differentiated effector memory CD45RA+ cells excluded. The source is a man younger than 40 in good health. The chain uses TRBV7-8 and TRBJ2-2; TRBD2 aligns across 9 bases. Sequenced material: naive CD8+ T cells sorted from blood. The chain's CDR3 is CASSLAGSNTGELFF. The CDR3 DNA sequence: TGTGCCAGCAGCCTAGCGGGATCGAACACCGGGGAGCTGTTTTTT.